This TCR beta chain was identified in a study of blood T cell repertoires in COVID-19. CDR1 and CDR2 (germline): LNHDA, SQIVND (reference sequence). The CDR3 runs to 14 residues. About this clone itself: One end of the junction is discordant with germline, which a read error may explain.

The protocol was immunoSEQ multiplex PCR, while the TCRdb copy is restricted to in-frame clones and leaves out a portion. This table holds around 230,000 clones, 87% found once. The clonotype originates from a man in his sixties who had recovered from COVID-19. The sequenced sample was peripheral blood. This chain uses TRBV19 with TRBJ2-1; 9 bases map to TRBD2. The CDR3 coding sequence is TGCGCGACGGCCCTAGCGGGGATATACAATGAGCAGTTCTTC. It encodes CATALAGIYNEQFF.